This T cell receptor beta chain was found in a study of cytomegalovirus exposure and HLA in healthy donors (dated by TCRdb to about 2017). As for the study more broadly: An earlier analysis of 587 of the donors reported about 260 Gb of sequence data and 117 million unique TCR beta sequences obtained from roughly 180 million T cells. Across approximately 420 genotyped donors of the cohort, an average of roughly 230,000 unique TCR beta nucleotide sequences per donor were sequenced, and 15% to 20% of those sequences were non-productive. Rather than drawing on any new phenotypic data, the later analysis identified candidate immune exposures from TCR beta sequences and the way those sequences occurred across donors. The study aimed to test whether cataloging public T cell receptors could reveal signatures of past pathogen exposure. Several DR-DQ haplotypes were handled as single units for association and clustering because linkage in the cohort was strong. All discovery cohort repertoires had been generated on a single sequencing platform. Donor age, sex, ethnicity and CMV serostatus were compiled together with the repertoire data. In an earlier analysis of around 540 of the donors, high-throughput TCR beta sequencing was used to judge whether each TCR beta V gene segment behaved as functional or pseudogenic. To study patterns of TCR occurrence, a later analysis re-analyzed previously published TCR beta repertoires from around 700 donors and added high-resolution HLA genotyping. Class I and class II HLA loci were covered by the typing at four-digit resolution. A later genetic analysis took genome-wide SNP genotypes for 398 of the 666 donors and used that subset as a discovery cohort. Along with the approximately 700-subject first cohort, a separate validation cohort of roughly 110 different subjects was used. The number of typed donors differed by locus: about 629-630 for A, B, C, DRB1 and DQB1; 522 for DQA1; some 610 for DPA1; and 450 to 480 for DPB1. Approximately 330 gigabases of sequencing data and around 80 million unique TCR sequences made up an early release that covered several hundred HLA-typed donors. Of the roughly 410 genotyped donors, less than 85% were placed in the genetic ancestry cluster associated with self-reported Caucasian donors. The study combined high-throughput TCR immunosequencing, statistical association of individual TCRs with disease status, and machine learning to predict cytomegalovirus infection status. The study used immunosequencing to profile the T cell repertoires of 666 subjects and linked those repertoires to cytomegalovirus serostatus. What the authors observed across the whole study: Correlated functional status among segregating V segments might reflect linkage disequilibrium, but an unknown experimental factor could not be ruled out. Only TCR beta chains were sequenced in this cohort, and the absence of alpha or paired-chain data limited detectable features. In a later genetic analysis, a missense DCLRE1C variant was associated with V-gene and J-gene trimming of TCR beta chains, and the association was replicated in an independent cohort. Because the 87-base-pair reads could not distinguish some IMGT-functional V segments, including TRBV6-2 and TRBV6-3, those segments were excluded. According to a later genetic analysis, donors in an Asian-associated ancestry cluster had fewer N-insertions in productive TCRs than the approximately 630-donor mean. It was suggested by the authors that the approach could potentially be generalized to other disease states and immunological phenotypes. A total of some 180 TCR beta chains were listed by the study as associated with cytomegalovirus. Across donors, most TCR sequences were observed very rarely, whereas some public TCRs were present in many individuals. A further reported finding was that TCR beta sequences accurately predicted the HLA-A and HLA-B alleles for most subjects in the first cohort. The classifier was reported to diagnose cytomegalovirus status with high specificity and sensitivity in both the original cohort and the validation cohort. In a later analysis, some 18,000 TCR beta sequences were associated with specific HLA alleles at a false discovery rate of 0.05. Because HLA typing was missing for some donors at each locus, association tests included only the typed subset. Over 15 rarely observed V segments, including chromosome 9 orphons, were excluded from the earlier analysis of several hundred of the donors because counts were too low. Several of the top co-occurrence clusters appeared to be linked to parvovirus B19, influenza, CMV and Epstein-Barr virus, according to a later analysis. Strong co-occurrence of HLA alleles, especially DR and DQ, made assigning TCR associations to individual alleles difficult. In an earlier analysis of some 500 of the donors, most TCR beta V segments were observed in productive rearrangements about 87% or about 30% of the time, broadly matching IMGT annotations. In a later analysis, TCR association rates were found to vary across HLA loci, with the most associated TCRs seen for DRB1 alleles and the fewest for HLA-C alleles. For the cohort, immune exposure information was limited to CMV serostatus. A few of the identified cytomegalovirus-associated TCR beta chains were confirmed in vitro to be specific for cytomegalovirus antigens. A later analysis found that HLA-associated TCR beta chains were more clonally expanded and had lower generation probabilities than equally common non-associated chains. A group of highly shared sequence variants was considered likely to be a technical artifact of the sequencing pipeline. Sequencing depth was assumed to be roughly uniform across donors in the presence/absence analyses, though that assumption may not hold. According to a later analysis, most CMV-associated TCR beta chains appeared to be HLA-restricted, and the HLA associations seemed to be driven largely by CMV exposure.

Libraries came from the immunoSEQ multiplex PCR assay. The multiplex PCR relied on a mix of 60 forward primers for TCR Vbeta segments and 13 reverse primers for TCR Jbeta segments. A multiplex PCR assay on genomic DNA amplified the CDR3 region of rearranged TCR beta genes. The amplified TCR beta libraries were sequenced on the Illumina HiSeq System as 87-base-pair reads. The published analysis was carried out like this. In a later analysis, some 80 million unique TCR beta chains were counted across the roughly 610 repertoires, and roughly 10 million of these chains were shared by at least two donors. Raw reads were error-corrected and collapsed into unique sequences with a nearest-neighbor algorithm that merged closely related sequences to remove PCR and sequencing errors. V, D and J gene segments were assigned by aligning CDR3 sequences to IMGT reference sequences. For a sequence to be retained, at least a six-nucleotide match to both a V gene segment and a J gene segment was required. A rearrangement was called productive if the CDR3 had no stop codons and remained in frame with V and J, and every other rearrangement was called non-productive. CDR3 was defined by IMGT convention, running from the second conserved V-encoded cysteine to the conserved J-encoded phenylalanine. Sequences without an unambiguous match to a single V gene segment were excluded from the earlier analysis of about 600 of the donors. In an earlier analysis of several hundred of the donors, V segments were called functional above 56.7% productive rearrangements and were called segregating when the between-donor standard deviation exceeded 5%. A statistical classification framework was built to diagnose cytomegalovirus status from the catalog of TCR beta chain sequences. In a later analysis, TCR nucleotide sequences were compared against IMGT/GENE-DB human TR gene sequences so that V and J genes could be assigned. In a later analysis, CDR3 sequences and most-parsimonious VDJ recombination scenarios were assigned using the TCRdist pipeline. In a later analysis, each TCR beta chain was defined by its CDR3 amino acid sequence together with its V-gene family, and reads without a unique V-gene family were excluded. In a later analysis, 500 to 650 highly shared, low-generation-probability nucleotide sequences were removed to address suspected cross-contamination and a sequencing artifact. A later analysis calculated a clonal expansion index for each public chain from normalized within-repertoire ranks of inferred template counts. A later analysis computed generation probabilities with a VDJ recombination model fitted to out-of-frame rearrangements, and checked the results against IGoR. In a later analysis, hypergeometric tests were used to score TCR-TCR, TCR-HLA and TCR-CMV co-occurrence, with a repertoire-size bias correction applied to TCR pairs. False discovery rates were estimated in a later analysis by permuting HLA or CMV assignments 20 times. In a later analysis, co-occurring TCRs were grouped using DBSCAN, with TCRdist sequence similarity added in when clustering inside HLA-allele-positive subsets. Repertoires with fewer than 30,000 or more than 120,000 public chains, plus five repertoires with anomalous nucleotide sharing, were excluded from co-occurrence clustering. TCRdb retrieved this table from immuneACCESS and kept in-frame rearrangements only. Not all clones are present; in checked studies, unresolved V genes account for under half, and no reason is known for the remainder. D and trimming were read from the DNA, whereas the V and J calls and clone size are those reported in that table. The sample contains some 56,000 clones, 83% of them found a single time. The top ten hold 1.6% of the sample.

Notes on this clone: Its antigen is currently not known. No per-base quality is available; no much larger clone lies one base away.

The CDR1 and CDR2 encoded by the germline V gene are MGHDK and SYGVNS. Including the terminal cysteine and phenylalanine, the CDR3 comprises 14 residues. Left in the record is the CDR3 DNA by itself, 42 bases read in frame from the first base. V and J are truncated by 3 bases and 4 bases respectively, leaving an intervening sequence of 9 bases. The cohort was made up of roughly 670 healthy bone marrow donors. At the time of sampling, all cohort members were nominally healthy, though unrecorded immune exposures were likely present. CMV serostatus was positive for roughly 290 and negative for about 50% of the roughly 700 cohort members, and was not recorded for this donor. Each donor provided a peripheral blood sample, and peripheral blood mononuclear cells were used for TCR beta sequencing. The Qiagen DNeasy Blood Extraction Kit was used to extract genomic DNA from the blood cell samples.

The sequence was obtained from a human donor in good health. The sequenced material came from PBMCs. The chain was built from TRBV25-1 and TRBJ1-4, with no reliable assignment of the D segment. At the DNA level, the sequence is TGTGCCAGCAGTGAGTATGGGAGTAATGAAAAACTGTTTTTT. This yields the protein CASSEYGSNEKLFF. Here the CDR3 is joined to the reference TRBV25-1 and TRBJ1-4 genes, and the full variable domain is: EADIYQTPRYLVIGTGKKITLECSQTMGHDKMYWYQQDPGMELHLIHYSYGVNSTEKGDLSSESTVSRIRTEHFPLTLESARPSHTSQYLCASSEYGSNEKLFFGSGTQLSVL.